This TCR beta chain appears in the sequencing data of a study of monozygotic twins with cystic fibrosis (dated by TCRdb to the early 2020s). Study-wide context: Barcoded libraries were prepared from approximately 3 micrograms of fragmented DNA with 15 PCR cycles. Data for three of the twin pairs had been reported earlier in a different context. The cohort comprised ten female and six male twin pairs aged about 2.0 to 40 years, median 9.1 years, mostly children and adolescents. Twins were ranked among 1,060 cohort participants for weight-for-height and FEVPerc (FEV1 disease centile) at the day of blood sampling. To gauge how much genetics shapes V and J gene usage, the researchers compared TCR beta repertoires both within and across 16 monozygotic twin pairs who have cystic fibrosis. Summary of the overall study and its limitations: In 13 of 16 pairs, V gene usage most closely resembled the co-twin's, and the same held for J usage in 8 of 16 pairs, a pattern suggesting genetic constraints. Only a small cohort was studied, and no association of shared CDR3 numbers with age, concordance or disease severity was found. Simpson clonality was generally low (median approximately 0.009), which suggests a naive-dominated repertoire, and clonality was higher in the most severely affected patients. Nucleotide-identical clonotype sharing was significantly higher within monozygotic CF twin pairs than between unrelated CF individuals (P = 0.000026, Mann-Whitney).

TCR beta CDR3 regions were amplified by multiplex PCR with the immunoSEQ immune profiling system according to the manufacturer's instructions. Sequencing was performed on an Illumina NextSeq system. Per the authors' processing: Sequence data were processed on the immunoSEQ Analyzer platform, and clonality was computed as the square root of Simpson's index of productive rearrangements. Similarity in V and J usage was quantified by Jensen-Shannon distance, and CDR3 generation probabilities were calculated with OLGA. Shared CDR3 sequences were searched against the immuneACCESS database (August 2020) and VDJdb (December 2020). TCRdb retrieved this table from immuneACCESS and kept in-frame rearrangements only. Not all clones are present; in checked studies, unresolved V genes account for under half, and no reason is known for the remainder. The V and J calls and clone size were taken over from that table, and D and trimming were inferred from the DNA. This sample lists 15,000 to 20,000 clones; around 97% were detected once. The ten most abundant clones make up less than 2% of the sample.

The twin pairs came from the European Cystic Fibrosis Twin and Sibling Study Cohort, which recruited patients from 150 to 200 CF clinics across 14 European countries. Zygosity and CFTR genotype were verified in-house, and zygosity was tested by multiplex PCR of nine short tandem repeat loci. Peripheral blood was taken from each twin, and clinical parameters were recorded on the day of blood sampling. Phenol/chloroform extraction was used to isolate genomic DNA from peripheral blood cells, and the DNA was then kept in TE buffer at 4 degrees C. A note on this clone: Its antigen remains undetermined. Base-call qualities are not available, and no considerably larger clone is one nucleotide away.

The junction shows trimming of 4 bases on V and 4 bases on J, plus 16 bases between the germline ends. CDR1 and CDR2, per the germline V gene, are LGHNA and YSLEER. CDR3 length: 16 amino acids, cysteine to phenylalanine. Only CDR3 DNA is held: 48 bases, read in frame from base 1. The sample consisted of blood. Recombination linked TRBV4-3 to TRBJ2-2; the D gene is perhaps TRBD1 or TRBD2, each of them matching over 5 bases. This receptor was identified in a woman aged 25 to 39 with cystic fibrosis. The CDR3 loop reads CASSPESSGSTGELFF. At the DNA level, the sequence is TGCGCCAGCAGCCCGGAGAGCTCAGGGAGCACCGGGGAGCTGTTTTTT.